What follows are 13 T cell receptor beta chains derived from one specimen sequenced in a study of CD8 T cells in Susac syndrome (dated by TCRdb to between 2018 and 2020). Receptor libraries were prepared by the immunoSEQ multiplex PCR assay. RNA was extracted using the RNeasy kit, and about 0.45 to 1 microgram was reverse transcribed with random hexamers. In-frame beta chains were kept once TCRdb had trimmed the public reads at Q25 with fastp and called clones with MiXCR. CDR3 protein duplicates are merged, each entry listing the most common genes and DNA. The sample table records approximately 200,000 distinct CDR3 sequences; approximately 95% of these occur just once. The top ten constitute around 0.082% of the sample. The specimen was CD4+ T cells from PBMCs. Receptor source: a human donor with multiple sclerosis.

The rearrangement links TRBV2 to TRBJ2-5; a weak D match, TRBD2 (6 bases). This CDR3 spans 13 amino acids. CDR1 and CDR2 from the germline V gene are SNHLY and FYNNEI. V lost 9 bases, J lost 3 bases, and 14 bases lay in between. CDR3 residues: CASSGLEKETQYF. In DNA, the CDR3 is TGTGCCAGTAGCGGCCTAGAGAAAGAGACCCAGTACTTC.

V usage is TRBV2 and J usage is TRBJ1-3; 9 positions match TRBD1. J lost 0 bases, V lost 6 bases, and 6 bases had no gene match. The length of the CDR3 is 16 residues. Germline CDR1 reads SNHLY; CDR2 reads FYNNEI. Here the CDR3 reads CASRRTGDFSGNTIYF. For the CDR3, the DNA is TGTGCCAGCAGAAGGACAGGGGATTTCTCTGGAAACACCATATATTTT.

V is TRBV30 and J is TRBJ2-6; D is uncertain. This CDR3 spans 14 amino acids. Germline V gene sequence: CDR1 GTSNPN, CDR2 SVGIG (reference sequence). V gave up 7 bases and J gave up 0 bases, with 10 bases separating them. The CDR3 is CASSPLSGANVLTF. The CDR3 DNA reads TGTGCCTCCTCGCCGCTCTCTGGGGCCAACGTCCTGACTTTC.

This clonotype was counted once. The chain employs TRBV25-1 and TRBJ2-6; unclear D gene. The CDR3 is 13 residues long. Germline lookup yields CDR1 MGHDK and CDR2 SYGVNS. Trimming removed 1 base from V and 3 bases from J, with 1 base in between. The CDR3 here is CASSEFGANVLTF. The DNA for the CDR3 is TGTGCCAGCAGTGAATTTGGGGCCAACGTCCTGACTTTC.

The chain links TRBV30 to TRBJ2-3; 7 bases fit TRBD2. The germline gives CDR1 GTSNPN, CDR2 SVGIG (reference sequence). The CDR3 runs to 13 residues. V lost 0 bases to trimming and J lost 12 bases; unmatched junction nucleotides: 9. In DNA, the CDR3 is TGTGCCTGGAGTGTTGGGGTGGGGGGGACCCAGTATTTT. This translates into CAWSVGVGGTQYF. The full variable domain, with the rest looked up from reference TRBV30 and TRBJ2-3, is SQTIHQWPATLVQPVGSPLSLECTVEGTSNPNLYWYRQAAGRGLQLLFYSVGIGQISSEVPQNLSASRPQDRQFILSSKKLLLSDSGFYLCAWSVGVGGTQYFGPGTRLTVL.

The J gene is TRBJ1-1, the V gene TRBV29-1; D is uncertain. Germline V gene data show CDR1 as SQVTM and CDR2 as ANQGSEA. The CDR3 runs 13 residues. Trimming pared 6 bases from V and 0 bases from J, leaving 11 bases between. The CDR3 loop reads CSVGRGVNTEAFF. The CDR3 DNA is TGCAGCGTAGGACGCGGGGTGAACACTGAAGCTTTCTTT.

This chain's CDR3 is CASGWGAVGSVLTF. The DNA of the CDR3 is TGTGCTAGTGGCTGGGGGGCAGTTGGTAGCGTCCTGACTTTC. This sequence joins TRBV12-5 and TRBJ2-6; either TRBD1 or TRBD2 may supply D (6 bases each). Germline-derived CDR1 and CDR2 are LGHNT and FRNRAP. Trimming removed 6 bases at V and 12 bases at J, with 18 bases between. CDR3 size: 14 residues.

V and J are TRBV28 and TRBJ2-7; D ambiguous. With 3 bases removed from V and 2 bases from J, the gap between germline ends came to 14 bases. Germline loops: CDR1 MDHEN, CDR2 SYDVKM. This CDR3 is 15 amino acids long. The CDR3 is CASSFARAPTYEQYF. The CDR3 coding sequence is TGTGCCAGCAGTTTTGCTCGGGCGCCCACCTACGAGCAGTACTTC.

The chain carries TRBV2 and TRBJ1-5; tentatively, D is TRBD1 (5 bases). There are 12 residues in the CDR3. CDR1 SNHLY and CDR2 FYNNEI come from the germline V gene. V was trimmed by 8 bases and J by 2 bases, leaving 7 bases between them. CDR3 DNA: TGTGCCAGCGCGGGGGGCAATCAGCCCCAGCATTTT. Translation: CASAGGNQPQHF.

CDR3 amino acids: CASSSTVGRYTGELFF. The CDR3 DNA reads TGTGCCAGCAGCTCCACTGTGGGACGGTACACCGGGGAGCTGTTTTTT. This chain connects TRBV27 to TRBJ2-2; D tentatively reads TRBD1 or TRBD2 (5 bases each). Germline CDR1 reads MNHEY; CDR2 reads SMNVEV (reference sequence). V dropped 6 bases and J dropped 3 bases, with 17 bases sitting between them. This CDR3 region has 16 residues.

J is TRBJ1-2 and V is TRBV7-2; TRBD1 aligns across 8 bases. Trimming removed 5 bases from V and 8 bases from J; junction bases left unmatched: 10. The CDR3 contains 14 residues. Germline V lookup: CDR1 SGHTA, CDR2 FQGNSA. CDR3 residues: CASSLNRDRYGYTF. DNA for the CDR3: TGTGCCAGCAGCCTGAACCGGGACAGGTACGGCTACACCTTC.

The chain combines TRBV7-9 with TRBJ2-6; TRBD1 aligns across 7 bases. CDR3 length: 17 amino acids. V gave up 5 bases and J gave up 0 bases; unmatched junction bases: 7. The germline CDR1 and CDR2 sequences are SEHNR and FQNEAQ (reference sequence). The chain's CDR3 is CASSRTGLSSGANVLTF. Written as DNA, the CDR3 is TGTGCCAGCAGCCGGACAGGATTGAGCTCTGGGGCCAACGTCCTGACTTTC. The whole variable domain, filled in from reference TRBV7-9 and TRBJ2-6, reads DTGVSQNPRHKITKRGQNVTFRCDPISEHNRLYWYRQTLGQGPEFLTYFQNEAQLEKSRLLSDRFSAERPKGSFSTLEIQRTEQGDSAMYLCASSRTGLSSGANVLTFGAGSRLTVL.

CDR3 loop: CATSRDRGPSRGGYTF. The CDR3 DNA reads as TGTGCCACCAGCAGAGATCGAGGGCCCAGTCGTGGTGGCTACACCTTC. The V gene is TRBV15, the J gene TRBJ1-2; D is unclear. Trimming cost V 0 bases and J 7 bases, with 18 bases left between them. The germline CDR1 and CDR2 sequences are LNHNV and YYDKDF (reference sequence). The CDR3 loop spans 16 amino acids.